This TCR beta chain was obtained from a study of shared T cell receptors in the human thymus. The ends lost 4 bases at V and 9 bases at J; junction bases unmatched: 5. The CDR3 contains 13 residues. Germline V gene sequence: CDR1 SEHNR, CDR2 FQNEAQ (reference sequence). Some clones are missing from TCRdb's copy, which holds only in-frame ones; the method was immunoSEQ multiplex PCR. The sample carries 700,000 or so clones, 80% to 90% recorded once. The sample was also linked to a second study, of human thymus T cells. That report notes: The thymus tissue came from resections taken during corrective heart surgery. In thymic and blood repertoires alike, V and J usage looked biased. Related research has reported that thymic repertoires overlap highly among unrelated individuals.

The receptor was isolated from a girl under two years old with a congenital heart defect. The chain uses TRBV7-9 and TRBJ2-2, with 7 positions matching TRBD1. The sample consisted of thymocytes. The CDR3 loop is CASSSTRGRELFF. The CDR3 DNA is TGTGCCAGCAGCTCTACTAGGGGGCGGGAGCTGTTTTTT.